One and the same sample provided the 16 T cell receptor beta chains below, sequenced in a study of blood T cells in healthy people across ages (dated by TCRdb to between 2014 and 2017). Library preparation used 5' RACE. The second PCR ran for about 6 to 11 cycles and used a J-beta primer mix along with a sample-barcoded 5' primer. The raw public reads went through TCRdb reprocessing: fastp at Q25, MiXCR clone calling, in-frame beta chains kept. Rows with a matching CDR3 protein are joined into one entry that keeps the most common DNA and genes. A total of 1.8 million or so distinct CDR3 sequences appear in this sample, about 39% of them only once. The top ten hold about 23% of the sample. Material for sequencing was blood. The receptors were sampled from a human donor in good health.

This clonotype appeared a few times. CDR3 amino acids: CSLLGQGFNEQFF. The DNA of the CDR3 is TGCAGCCTCCTAGGACAGGGGTTTAATGAGCAGTTCTTC. This sequence joins TRBV29-1 and TRBJ2-1; 9 positions agree with TRBD1. V shed 8 bases, J shed 7 bases, and the junction held 9 bases outside the gene matches. Germline V gene lookup returns CDR1 SQVTM and CDR2 ANQGSEA. The CDR3 is 13 residues long.

The CDR3 region has the DNA TGCGCCAGCAGCCAAGTAGCGGGGGCAGATACGCAGTATTTT. This codes for CASSQVAGADTQYF. The chain recombines TRBV5-1 with TRBJ2-3; 9 nucleotides agree with TRBD2. Germline-derived CDR1 and CDR2 are SGHRS and YFSETQ. V lost 4 bases to trimming and J lost 4 bases; unmatched junction nucleotides: 4. This CDR3 contains 14 residues.

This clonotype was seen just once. The CDR3 DNA sequence: TGCAGTGCTAGAGGGGTGACAGTACCTCTCCAAGAGACCCAGTACTTC. It specifies CSARGVTVPLQETQYF. The chain uses TRBV20-1 and TRBJ2-5, with a tentative D call TRBD1 (5 bases). CDR3 size: 16 residues. Germline V gene lookup returns CDR1 DFQATT and CDR2 SNEGSKA (reference sequence). V was shortened by 1 base and J by 1 base, with 16 bases between the two germline ends.

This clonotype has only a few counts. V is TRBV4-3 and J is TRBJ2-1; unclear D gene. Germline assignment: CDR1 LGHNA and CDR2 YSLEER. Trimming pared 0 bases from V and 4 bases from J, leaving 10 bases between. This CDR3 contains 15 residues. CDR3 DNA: TGCGCCAGCAGCCAAGATCCTAAAGGATACAATGAGCAGTTCTTC. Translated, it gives CASSQDPKGYNEQFF.

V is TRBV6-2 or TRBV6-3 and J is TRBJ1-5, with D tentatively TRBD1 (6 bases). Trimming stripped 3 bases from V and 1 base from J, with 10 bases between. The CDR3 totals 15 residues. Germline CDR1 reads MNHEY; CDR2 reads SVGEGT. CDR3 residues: CASSYVTGSNQPQHF. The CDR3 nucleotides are TGTGCCAGCAGTTATGTGACAGGAAGCAATCAGCCCCAGCATTTT.

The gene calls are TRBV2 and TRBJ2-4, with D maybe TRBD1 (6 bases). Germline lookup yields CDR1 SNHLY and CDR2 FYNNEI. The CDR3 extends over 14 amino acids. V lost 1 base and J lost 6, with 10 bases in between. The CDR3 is CASSEDRELNIQYF. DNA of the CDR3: TGTGCCAGCAGTGAAGACAGGGAACTAAACATTCAGTACTTC.

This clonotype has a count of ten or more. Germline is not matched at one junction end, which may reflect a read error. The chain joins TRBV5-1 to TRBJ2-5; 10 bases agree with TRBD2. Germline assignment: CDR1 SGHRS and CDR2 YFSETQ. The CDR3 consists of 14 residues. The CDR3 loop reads CASSLAGGEETQYF. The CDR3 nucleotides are TGTGCCAGCAGCTTAGCGGGGGGAGAAGAGACCCAGTACTTC.

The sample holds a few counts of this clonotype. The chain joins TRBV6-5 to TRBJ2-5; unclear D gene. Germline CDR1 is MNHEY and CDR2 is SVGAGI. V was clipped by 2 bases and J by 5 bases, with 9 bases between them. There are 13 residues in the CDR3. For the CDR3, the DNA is TGTGCCAGCAGTTACGACCGTACGGAGACCCAGTACTTC. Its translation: CASSYDRTETQYF.

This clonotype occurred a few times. The DNA for the CDR3 is TGCAGCGTGATGCTCTTTGGAACCGGGGAGCTGTTTTTT. Protein sequence: CSVMLFGTGELFF. J is TRBJ2-2 and V is TRBV29-1; unclear D gene. Trimming took 6 bases from V and 5 from J, leaving 13 bases between them. The CDR3 extends over 13 amino acids. Germline V gives CDR1 SQVTM, CDR2 ANQGSEA.

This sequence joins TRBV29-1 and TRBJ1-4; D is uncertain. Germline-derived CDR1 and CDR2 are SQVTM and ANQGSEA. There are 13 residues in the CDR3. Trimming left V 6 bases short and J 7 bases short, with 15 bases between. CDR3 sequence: CSVQEHTGEKLFF. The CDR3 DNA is TGCAGCGTCCAAGAACATACCGGTGAAAAACTGTTTTTT.

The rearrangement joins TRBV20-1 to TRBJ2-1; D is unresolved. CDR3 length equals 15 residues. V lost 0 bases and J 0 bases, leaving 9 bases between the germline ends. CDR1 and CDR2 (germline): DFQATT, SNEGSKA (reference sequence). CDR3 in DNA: TGCAGTGCTAGAGATATGCGGAGCTCCTACAATGAGCAGTTCTTC. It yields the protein CSARDMRSSYNEQFF.

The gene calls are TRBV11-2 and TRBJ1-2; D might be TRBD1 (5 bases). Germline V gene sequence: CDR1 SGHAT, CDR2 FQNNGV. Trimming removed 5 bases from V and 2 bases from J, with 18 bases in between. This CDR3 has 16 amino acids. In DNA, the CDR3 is TGTGCCAGCAGCCAAGGTGGAGGGGCTGGGAACTATGGCTACACCTTC. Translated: CASSQGGGAGNYGYTF. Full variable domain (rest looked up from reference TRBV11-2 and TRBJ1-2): EAGVAQSPRYKIIEKRQSVAFWCNPISGHATLYWYQQILGQGPKLLIQFQNNGVVDDSQLPKDRFSAERLKGVDSTLKIQPAKLEDSAVYLCASSQGGGAGNYGYTFGSGTRLTVV.

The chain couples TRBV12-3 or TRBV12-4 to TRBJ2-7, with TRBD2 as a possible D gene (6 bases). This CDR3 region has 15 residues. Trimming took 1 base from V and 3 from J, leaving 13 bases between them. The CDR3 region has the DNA TGTGCCAGCAGTTTAGATGTCGGGGGTTACTACGAGCAGTACTTC. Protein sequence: CASSLDVGGYYEQYF.

The CDR3 bases are TGCGCCAGCAGCTTGGGACAGGCGGCTAGCACAGATACGCAGTATTTT. The encoded protein is CASSLGQAASTDTQYF. The V and J genes are TRBV5-1 and TRBJ2-3, with D possibly matching TRBD1 (6 bases). Germline CDR1 is SGHRS and CDR2 is YFSETQ. The CDR3 length is 16 residues. The V end lost 0 bases, the J end lost 0 bases, and 11 bases lay between the germline ends. The full variable domain, its missing parts supplied by reference TRBV5-1 and TRBJ2-3, is KAGVTQTPRYLIKTRGQQVTLSCSPISGHRSVSWYQQTPGQGLQFLFEYFSETQRNKGNFPGRFSGRQFSNSRSEMNVSTLELGDSALYLCASSLGQAASTDTQYFGPGTRLTVL.

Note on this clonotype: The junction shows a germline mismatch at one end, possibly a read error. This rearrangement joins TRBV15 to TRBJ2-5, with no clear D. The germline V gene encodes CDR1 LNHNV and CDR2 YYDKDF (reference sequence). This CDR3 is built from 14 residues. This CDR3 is CAASRGLTEETQYF. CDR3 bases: TGTGCCGCCAGCAGAGGTTTAACAGAAGAGACCCAGTACTTC. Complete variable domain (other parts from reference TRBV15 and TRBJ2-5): DAMVIQNPRYQVTQFGKPVTLSCSQTLNHNVMYWYQQKSSQAPKLLFHYYDKDFNNEADTPDNFQSRRPNTSFCFLDIRSPGLGDTAMYLCAASRGLTEETQYFGPGTRLLVL.

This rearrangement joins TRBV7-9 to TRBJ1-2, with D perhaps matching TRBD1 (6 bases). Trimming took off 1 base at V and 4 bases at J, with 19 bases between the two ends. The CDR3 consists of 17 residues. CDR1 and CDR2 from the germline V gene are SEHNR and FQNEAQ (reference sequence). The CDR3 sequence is CASSLVIRDRRTYGYTF. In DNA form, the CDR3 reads TGTGCCAGCAGCTTAGTCATACGCGACAGGAGGACCTATGGCTACACCTTC.